Each of the 5 T cell receptor beta chains below was sequenced from the same sample in a study of cytomegalovirus exposure and HLA in healthy donors. The primer mix had 60 Vbeta and 13 Jbeta primers. The repertoire was sequenced with immunoSEQ multiplex PCR; TCRdb's copy has only in-frame clones and lacks some. Of approximately 88,000 clones in the sample, 60% to 85% were seen once. Sequencing was performed on PBMCs. These TCRs come from a man aged 18-30 years in good health and CMV-seropositive.

This rearrangement joins TRBV5-4 to TRBJ2-5, with TRBD2 as a possible D gene (7 bases). V was pared by 0 bases and J by 2 bases, with 17 bases between. The length of the CDR3 is 17 residues. Looked up from germline, CDR1 is SGHNT and CDR2 is YYREEE (reference sequence). In nucleotides, the CDR3 is TGTGCCAGCAGCTTGGCCGGTCGGGGGGCTGCTCAAGAGACCCAGTACTTC. As protein: CASSLAGRGAAQETQYF.

V is TRBV4-1 and J is TRBJ1-5; D gene uncertain. Germline V gene lookup returns CDR1 MGHRA and CDR2 YSYEKL. V was clipped by 0 bases and J by 9 bases, with 15 bases between them. This CDR3 comprises 15 residues. This chain's CDR3 is CASSQDQGGRRPQHF. CDR3 nucleotides: TGCGCCAGCAGCCAAGATCAAGGAGGGAGGCGGCCCCAGCATTTT.

The chain is built from TRBV2 and TRBJ1-1, with D perhaps matching TRBD1 (5 bases). Trimming left V 11 bases short and J 4 bases short, with 11 bases between. Germline values: CDR1 SNHLY, CDR2 FYNNEI. The length of the CDR3 is 11 residues. As DNA, the CDR3 is TGTGCCGAGCGGGGGGGCACTGAAGCTTTCTTT. Its protein is CAERGGTEAFF.

The genes are TRBV6-1 and TRBJ2-1; 10 bases map to TRBD2. The CDR3 covers 15 residues. Unmatched junction bases numbered 6, after V lost 4 bases and J lost 6 bases. Germline values: CDR1 MNHNS, CDR2 SASEGT. Written as DNA, the CDR3 is TGTGCCAGCAGTGCAGCTAGCGGGAGTCTCAATGAGCAGTTCTTC. Its protein is CASSAASGSLNEQFF.

This chain links TRBV6-6 with TRBJ1-1; D remains ambiguous. CDR3 length: 14 residues. V was pared by 6 bases and J by 1 base, with 12 bases between. From germline, CDR1 is MNHNY and CDR2 SVGAGI (reference sequence). Written as DNA, the CDR3 is TGTGCCAGCAGCAGCCAGGCAAGGAACACTGAAGCTTTCTTT. Amino acids: CASSSQARNTEAFF.